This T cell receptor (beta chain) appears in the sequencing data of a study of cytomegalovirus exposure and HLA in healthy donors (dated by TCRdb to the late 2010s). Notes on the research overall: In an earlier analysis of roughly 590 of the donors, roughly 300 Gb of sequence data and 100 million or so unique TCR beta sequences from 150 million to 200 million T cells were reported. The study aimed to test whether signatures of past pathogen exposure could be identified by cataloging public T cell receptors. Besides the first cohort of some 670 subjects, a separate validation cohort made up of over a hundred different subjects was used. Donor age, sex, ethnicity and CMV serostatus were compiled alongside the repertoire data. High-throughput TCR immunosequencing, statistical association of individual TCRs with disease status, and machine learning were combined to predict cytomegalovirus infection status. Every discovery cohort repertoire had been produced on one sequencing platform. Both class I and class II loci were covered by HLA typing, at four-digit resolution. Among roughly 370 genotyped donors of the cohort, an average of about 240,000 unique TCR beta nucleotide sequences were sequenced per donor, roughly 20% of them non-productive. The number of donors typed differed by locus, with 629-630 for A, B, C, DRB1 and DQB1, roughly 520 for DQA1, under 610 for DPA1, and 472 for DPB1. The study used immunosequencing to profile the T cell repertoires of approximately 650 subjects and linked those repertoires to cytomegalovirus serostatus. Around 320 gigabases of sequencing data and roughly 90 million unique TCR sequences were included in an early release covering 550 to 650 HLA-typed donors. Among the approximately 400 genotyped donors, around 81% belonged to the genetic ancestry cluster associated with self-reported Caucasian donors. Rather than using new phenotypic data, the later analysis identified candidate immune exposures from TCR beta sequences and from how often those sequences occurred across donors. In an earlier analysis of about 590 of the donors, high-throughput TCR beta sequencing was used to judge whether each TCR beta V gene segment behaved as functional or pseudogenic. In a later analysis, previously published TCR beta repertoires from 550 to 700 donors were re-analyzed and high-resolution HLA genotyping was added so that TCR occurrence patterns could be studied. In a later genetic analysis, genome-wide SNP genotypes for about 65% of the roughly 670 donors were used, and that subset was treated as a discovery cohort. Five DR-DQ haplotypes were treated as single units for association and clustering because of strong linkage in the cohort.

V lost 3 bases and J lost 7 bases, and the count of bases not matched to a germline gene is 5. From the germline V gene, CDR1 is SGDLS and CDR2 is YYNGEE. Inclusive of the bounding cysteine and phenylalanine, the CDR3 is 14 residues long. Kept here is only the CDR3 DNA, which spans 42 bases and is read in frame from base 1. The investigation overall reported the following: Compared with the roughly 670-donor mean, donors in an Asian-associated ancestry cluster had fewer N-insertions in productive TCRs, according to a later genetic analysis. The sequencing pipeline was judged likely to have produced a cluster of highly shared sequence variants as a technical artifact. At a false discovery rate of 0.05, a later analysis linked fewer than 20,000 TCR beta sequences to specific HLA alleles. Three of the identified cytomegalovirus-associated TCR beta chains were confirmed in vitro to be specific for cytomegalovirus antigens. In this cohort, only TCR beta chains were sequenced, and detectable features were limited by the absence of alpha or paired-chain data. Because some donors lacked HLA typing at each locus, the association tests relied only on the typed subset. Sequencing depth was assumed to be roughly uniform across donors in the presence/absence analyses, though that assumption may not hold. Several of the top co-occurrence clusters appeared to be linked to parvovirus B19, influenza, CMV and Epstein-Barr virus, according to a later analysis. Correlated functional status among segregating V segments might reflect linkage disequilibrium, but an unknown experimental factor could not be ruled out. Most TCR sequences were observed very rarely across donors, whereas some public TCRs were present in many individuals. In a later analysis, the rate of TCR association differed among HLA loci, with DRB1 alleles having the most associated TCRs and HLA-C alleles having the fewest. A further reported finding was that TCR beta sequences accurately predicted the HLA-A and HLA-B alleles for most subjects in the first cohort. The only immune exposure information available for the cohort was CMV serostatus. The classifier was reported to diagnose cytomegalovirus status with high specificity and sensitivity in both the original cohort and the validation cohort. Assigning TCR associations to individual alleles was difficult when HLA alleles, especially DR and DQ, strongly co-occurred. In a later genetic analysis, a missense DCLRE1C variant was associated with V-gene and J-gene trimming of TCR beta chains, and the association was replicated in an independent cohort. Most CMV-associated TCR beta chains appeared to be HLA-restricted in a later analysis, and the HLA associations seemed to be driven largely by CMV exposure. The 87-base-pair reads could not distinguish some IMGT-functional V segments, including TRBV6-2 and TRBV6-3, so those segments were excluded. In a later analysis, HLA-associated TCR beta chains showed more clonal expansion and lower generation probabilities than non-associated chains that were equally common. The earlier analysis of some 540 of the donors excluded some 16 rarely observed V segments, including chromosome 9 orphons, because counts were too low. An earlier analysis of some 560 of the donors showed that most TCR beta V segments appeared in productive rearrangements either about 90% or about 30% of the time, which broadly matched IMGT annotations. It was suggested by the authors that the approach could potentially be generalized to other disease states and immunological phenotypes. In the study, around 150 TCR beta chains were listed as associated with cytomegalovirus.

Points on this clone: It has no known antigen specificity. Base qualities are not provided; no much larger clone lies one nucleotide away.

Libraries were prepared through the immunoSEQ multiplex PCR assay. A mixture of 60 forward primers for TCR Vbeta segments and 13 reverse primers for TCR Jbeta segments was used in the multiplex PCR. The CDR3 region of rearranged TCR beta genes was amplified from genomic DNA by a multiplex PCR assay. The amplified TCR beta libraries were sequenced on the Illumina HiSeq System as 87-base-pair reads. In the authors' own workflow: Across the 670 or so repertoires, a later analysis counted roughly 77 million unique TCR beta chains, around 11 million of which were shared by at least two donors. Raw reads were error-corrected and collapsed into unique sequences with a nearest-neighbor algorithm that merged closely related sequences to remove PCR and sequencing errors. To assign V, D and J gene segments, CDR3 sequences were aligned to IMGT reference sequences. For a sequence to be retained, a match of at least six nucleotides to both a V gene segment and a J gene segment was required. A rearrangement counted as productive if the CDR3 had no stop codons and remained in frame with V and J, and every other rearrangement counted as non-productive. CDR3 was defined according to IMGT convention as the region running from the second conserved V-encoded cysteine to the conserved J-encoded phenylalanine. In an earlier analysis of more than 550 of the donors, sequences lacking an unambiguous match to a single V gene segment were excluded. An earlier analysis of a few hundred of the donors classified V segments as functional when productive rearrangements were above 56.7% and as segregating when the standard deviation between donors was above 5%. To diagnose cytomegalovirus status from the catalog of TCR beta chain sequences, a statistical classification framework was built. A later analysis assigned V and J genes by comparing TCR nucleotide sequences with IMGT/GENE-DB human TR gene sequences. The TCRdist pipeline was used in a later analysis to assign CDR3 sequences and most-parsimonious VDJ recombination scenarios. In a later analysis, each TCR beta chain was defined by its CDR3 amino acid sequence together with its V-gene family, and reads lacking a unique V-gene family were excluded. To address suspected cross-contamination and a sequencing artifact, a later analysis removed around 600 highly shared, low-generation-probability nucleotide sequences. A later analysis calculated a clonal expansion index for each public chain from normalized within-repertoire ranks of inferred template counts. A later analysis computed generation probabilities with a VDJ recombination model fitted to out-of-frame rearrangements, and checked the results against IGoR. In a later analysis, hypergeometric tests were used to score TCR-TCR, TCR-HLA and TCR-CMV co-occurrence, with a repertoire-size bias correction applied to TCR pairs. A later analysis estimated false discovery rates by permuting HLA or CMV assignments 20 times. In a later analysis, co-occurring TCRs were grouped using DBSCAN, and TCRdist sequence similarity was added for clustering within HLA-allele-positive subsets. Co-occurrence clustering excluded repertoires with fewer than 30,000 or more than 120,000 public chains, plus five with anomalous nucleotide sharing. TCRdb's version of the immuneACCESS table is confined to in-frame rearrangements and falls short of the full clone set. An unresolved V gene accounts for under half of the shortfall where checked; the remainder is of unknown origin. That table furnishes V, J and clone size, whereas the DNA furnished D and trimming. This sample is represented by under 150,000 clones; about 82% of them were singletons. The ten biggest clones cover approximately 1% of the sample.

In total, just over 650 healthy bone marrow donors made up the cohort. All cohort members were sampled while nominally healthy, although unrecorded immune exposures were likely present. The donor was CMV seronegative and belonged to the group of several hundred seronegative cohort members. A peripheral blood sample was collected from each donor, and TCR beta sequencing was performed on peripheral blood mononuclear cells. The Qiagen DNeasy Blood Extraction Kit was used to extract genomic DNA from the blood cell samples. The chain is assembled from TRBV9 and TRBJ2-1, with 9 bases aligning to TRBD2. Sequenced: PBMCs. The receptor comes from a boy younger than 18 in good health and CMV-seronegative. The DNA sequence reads TGTGCCAGCAGCGCTGGGGGACTAGCAAATGAGCAGTTCTTC. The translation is CASSAGGLANEQFF.